This T cell receptor beta chain is from a study of beta chain features in type 1 diabetes. cDNA synthesis used the whole RNA isolate, giving expressed TCRB sequences. Assay used: immunoSEQ multiplex PCR; TCRdb lists only in-frame clones, some missing. The sample includes about 370,000 clones, 9.6% of them seen just once. General study points: Type 1 diabetes patients showed a moderate but significant shortening of TCRB CDR3s in all four CD4+ subsets.

Remarks on this clone: Its cognate antigen is unknown.

The sample consisted of central memory CD4+ T cells from blood. The sequence came from a man aged 30 to 39 with type 1 diabetes.

Written as DNA, the CDR3 is TGTGCCAGCAGCTCCCAGGGACGGGACACAGATACGCAGTATTTT. Translated, it gives CASSSQGRDTDTQYF. The genes are TRBV11-2 and TRBJ2-3; D possibly matches TRBD1 or TRBD2 (5 bases each). Germline V gene sequence: CDR1 SGHAT, CDR2 FQNNGV. The CDR3 has 15 amino acids. V was shortened by 4 bases and J by 2 bases, with 13 bases between the two germline ends.